This T cell receptor beta chain is from a study of early T cells in non-severe SARS-CoV-2 infection. Study details: Chains from this unsorted whole-blood bulk RNA could not be paired.

TCRdb reprocessed the 5' RACE reads with MiXCR, giving one entry per CDR3 protein. The sample has around 99,000 distinct CDR3 sequences, approximately 17% seen once. Germline CDR1 and CDR2: LGHNA and YSLEER. The CDR3 is 15 amino acids. Between the trimmed V and J ends, which lost 0 bases and 6 bases, there was a span of 12 bases. The V and J genes are TRBV4-3 and TRBJ2-1; D perhaps matches TRBD1 (6 bases). The receptor's source is an adult who was a healthcare worker with PCR-confirmed SARS-CoV-2 infection or an uninfected control (not recorded which). The sample consisted of whole blood, taken at baseline. CDR3 residues: CASSQEFRGTNEQFF. As DNA, the CDR3 is TGCGCCAGCAGCCAAGAGTTCAGGGGAACCAATGAGCAGTTCTTC.